These 2 T cell receptor beta chains share one sample of origin, sequenced in a study of T-cell memory formation after mild COVID-19. Each CDR3 protein is one row after TCRdb ran MiXCR on the 5' RACE reads. The table records more than 400,000 distinct CDR3 sequences, about 18% of them present only once. Material for sequencing was PBMCs or a T cell subset sorted from them (not recorded which). The receptor set was obtained from an adult woman who had mild COVID-19 (a few samples of this study predate the infection). Cell type and time point are not known.

The chain carries TRBV7-9 and TRBJ1-6, with D tentatively TRBD1 (5 bases). Germline CDR1 and CDR2: SEHNR and FQNEAQ (reference sequence). V was clipped by 2 bases and J by 11 bases, with 16 bases between them. This CDR3 contains 15 residues. Here the CDR3 DNA reads TGTGCCAGCAGCTTAATCGCCGGGGGGGGTCCACCCCTCCACTTT. It encodes CASSLIAGGGPPLHF. Based on the CDR3 plus reference TRBV7-9 and TRBJ1-6, the full variable domain is DTGVSQNPRHKITKRGQNVTFRCDPISEHNRLYWYRQTLGQGPEFLTYFQNEAQLEKSRLLSDRFSAERPKGSFSTLEIQRTEQGDSAMYLCASSLIAGGGPPLHFGNGTRLTVT.

The chain carries TRBV10-3 and TRBJ1-2, with TRBD1 matching over 10 bases. The CDR3 is made up of 13 amino acids. V trimming: 6 bases; J trimming: 2 bases; junction bases outside the gene matches: 0. Per germline, CDR1 ENHRY and CDR2 SYGVKD. Here the CDR3 DNA reads TGTGCCATCAGGGGACAGGGGAACTATGGCTACACCTTC. Translated: CAIRGQGNYGYTF.